The 30 T cell receptor beta chains presented below share a single source sample, sequenced in a study of blood T cell repertoires in COVID-19. TCRdb keeps only in-frame clones here, not all; method: immunoSEQ multiplex PCR. Of 55,000 to 65,000 clones in the sample, 60% to 80% are singletons; the top ten hold 3.2%. Sequenced sample: peripheral blood. These receptors originate from a man aged 60 to 75 with acute or convalescent COVID-19.

The J gene is TRBJ2-2, the V gene TRBV5-5; the match to TRBD1 covers 7 bases. Unmatched junction bases numbered 7, after V lost 4 bases and J lost 10 bases. Germline-derived CDR1 and CDR2 are SGHKS and YYEKEE (reference sequence). The CDR3 sequence is 13 residues long. CDR3 in amino acids: CASSNRGEEELFF. The DNA of the CDR3 is TGTGCCAGCAGCAACAGGGGTGAAGAGGAGCTGTTTTTT. Complete variable domain (other parts from reference TRBV5-5 and TRBJ2-2): DAGVTQSPTHLIKTRGQQVTLRCSPISGHKSVSWYQQVLGQGPQFIFQYYEKEERGRGNFPDRFSARQFPNYSSELNVNALLLGDSALYLCASSNRGEEELFFGEGSRLTVL.

CDR3 DNA sequence: TGCGCCAGCAGCTTGGGACGGGGGGATTGGGAGACCCAGTACTTC. Protein: CASSLGRGDWETQYF. The rearrangement joins TRBV5-1 to TRBJ2-5, with 7 bases matching TRBD2. V was clipped by 0 bases and J by 5 bases; unmatched bases: 7. CDR3 length equals 15 residues. The V gene's germline CDR1 is SGHRS and CDR2 YFSETQ.

V usage is TRBV18 and J usage is TRBJ1-3; D remains ambiguous. CDR1 and CDR2 from the germline V gene are KGHSH and LQKENI. CDR3 length equals 15 residues. The ends were cut back, 3 bases at V and 0 bases at J, with 9 bases in the middle. CDR3 loop: CASSPSTFSGNTIYF. The CDR3 DNA follows: TGTGCCAGCTCACCGTCTACCTTCTCTGGAAACACCATATATTTT.

The chain uses TRBV2 and TRBJ1-6; TRBD1 aligns across 9 bases. V shed 1 base and J 5 bases; nucleotides not matched to a gene: 0. Germline CDR1 reads SNHLY; CDR2 reads FYNNEI. CDR3 length: 15 amino acids. The CDR3 DNA reads TGTGCCAGCAGTGAAGGGACAGGGGATAATTCACCCCTCCACTTT. Amino acid sequence: CASSEGTGDNSPLHF.

The chain recombines TRBV19 with TRBJ1-2; unclear D gene. CDR3 length equals 15 residues. Per the germline V gene, CDR1 is LNHDA and CDR2 is SQIVND (reference sequence). V lost 6 bases and J lost 2, with 16 bases in between. CDR3 sequence: CASRSPAWENYGYTF. The CDR3 nucleotides are TGTGCCAGTAGATCCCCCGCATGGGAGAACTATGGCTACACCTTC.

The V and J genes are TRBV15 and TRBJ2-1; TRBD1 aligns across 8 bases. CDR1 LNHNV and CDR2 YYDKDF come from the germline V gene (reference sequence). The CDR3 length is 15 residues. V lost 6 bases, J lost 4 bases, and 8 bases stayed unmatched. CDR3 residues: CATRTDRAGYNEQFF. CDR3 DNA sequence: TGTGCCACCAGGACGGACAGGGCGGGTTACAATGAGCAGTTCTTC.

The V and J genes are TRBV19 and TRBJ2-2; D remains ambiguous. The germline CDR1 and CDR2 sequences are LNHDA and SQIVND (reference sequence). CDR3 length: 15 residues. The V and J ends lost 2 bases and 3 bases respectively, with 10 bases between them. CDR3 sequence reads: CASSIRRSYTGELFF. In DNA form, the CDR3 reads TGTGCCAGTAGTATACGCAGGTCGTACACCGGGGAGCTGTTTTTT.

This chain uses TRBV18 with TRBJ1-5, with TRBD1 matching 7 bases. The V segment lost 3 bases and the J segment 7 bases; nucleotides outside the gene matches: 9. Germline V CDR1 and CDR2: KGHSH, LQKENI. This CDR3 has 15 residues. CDR3 sequence: CASSPEAGGWQPQHF. The CDR3 DNA follows: TGTGCCAGCTCACCTGAGGCAGGGGGTTGGCAGCCCCAGCATTTT.

This clone was seen only once. This chain links TRBV6-5 with TRBJ2-7; a possible D gene is TRBD2 (6 bases). Germline CDR1 MNHEY, CDR2 SVGAGI. V was shortened by 0 bases and J by 2 bases, with 11 bases between the two germline ends. This CDR3 contains 15 residues. The CDR3 here is CASSYSPGLPYEQYF. The CDR3 nucleotides are TGTGCCAGCAGTTACTCGCCGGGACTCCCCTACGAGCAGTACTTC.

The V gene is TRBV10-3, the J gene TRBJ1-1; D not certain. This CDR3 has 15 amino acids. CDR1 ENHRY and CDR2 SYGVKD come from the germline V gene. Trimming shortened V by 4 bases and J by 1 base, and 13 bases separated the two germline ends. The CDR3 DNA sequence: TGTGCCATCAGTGCAACACCCGGAGAGAACACTGAAGCTTTCTTT. Translation: CAISATPGENTEAFF.

V gene TRBV5-5 combines with J gene TRBJ1-5, with 10 bases aligning to TRBD1. Trimming removed 2 bases from V and 5 bases from J; junction bases left unmatched: 4. This CDR3 is built from 15 residues. Germline-derived CDR1 and CDR2 are SGHKS and YYEKEE (reference sequence). CDR3 coding DNA: TGTGCCAGCAGCTTTTCGACAGGGGGCTATCAGCCCCAGCATTTT. This sequence encodes CASSFSTGGYQPQHF.

This chain links TRBV6-1 with TRBJ2-7; 12 positions agree with TRBD2. The V gene end was trimmed by 0 bases and the J gene end by 5 bases; junction bases not matched to a gene: 11. This CDR3 has 18 residues. Germline CDR1 reads MNHNS; CDR2 reads SASEGT. The CDR3, as DNA: TGTGCCAGCAGTGAAGCTGCTAGCGGGGGGGGCCGGTCGCACGAGCAGTACTTC. It specifies CASSEAASGGGRSHEQYF.

The rearrangement uses TRBV7-8 and TRBJ1-5, with no clear D. V was pared by 0 bases and J by 4 bases, with 10 bases between. This CDR3 region has 15 residues. Germline-derived CDR1 and CDR2 are SGHVS and FQNEAQ. The CDR3 coding sequence is TGTGCCAGCAGCTTAGCTGAACAGCCGAATCAGCCCCAGCATTTT. It translates to CASSLAEQPNQPQHF.

This chain links TRBV5-5 with TRBJ1-6; the D gene is possibly TRBD1 (5 bases). V lost 4 bases, J lost 8 bases, and 10 bases lay in between. The germline V gene has CDR1 SGHKS and CDR2 YYEKEE (reference sequence). There are 13 residues in the CDR3. CDR3 DNA: TGTGCCAGCAGCGGGGCCGGATATTCACCCCTCCACTTT. This encodes CASSGAGYSPLHF.

The chain carries TRBV7-8 and TRBJ2-7; tentative D call: TRBD1 (5 bases). V lost 5 bases and J lost 3, with 8 bases in between. In germline, CDR1 is SGHVS, CDR2 FQNEAQ. CDR3 size: 12 residues. The CDR3 region is CASSPTDYEQYF. The CDR3 DNA reads TGTGCCAGCAGCCCGACAGACTACGAGCAGTACTTC.

The genes are TRBV5-8 and TRBJ2-2; TRBD1 aligns across 7 bases. J lost 6 bases, V lost 0 bases, and 2 bases had no gene match. Looked up from germline, CDR1 is SGHTS and CDR2 is YDEGEE. CDR3 length: 14 residues. CDR3 DNA sequence: TGTGCCAGCAGCTTGGTCCAGGGGGCCGGGGAGCTGTTTTTT. This translates into CASSLVQGAGELFF. The full variable domain, in which reference TRBV5-8 and TRBJ2-2 provide the parts outside the CDR3, is EAGVTQSPTHLIKTRGQQATLRCSPISGHTSVYWYQQALGLGLQFLLWYDEGEERNRGNFPPRFSGRQFPNYSSELNVNALELEDSALYLCASSLVQGAGELFFGEGSRLTVL.

CDR3 loop: CATSRDPRQYNYGYTF. Here the CDR3 DNA reads TGTGCCACCAGCAGAGATCCCAGACAGTATAACTATGGCTACACCTTC. The V gene is TRBV15, the J gene TRBJ1-2; D perhaps matches TRBD1 (5 bases). Trimming left V 0 bases short and J 1 base short, with 12 bases between. The length of the CDR3 is 16 residues. The germline V gene has CDR1 LNHNV and CDR2 YYDKDF (reference sequence). Filled out from reference TRBV15 and TRBJ1-2, the complete variable domain reads DAMVIQNPRYQVTQFGKPVTLSCSQTLNHNVMYWYQQKSSQAPKLLFHYYDKDFNNEADTPDNFQSRRPNTSFCFLDIRSPGLGDTAMYLCATSRDPRQYNYGYTFGSGTRLTVV.

The sample holds one count of this clone. The CDR3 sequence: CATSDPRTGDTGELFF. The CDR3 DNA sequence: TGTGCCACCAGTGATCCTCGGACAGGGGACACCGGGGAGCTGTTTTTT. This chain links TRBV24-1 with TRBJ2-2; 9 nucleotides match TRBD1. This CDR3 comprises 16 residues. Losses at the gene ends were 3 bases for V and 3 bases for J; bases not matched to a gene: 4. The germline V gene encodes CDR1 KGHDR and CDR2 SFDVKD.

The chain links TRBV5-1 to TRBJ1-2, with no clear D. The CDR3 sequence is 14 residues long. Per the germline V gene, CDR1 is SGHRS and CDR2 is YFSETQ. V was pared by 0 bases and J by 1 base, with 7 bases between. The DNA for the CDR3 is TGCGCCAGCAGCTTGGATGCGGGTAACTATGGCTACACCTTC. Protein: CASSLDAGNYGYTF.

A note on this clone: The same CDR3 arises from other DNA sequences in this sample as well. V gene TRBV5-6 combines with J gene TRBJ1-2; TRBD1 might be the D (5 bases). The germline V gene has CDR1 SGHDT and CDR2 YYEEEE. The V end lost 7 bases, the J end lost 3 bases, and 10 bases lay between the germline ends. CDR3 length: 12 residues. CDR3 bases: TGTGCCAGCTCGGAAGGGGACTATGGCTACACCTTC. Translation: CASSEGDYGYTF.

This clone was detected ten times or more. The J gene is TRBJ2-1, the V gene TRBV6-5, with 12 positions matching TRBD2. Germline loops: CDR1 MNHEY, CDR2 SVGAGI. The V segment lost 2 bases and the J segment 5 bases; nucleotides outside the gene matches: 1. This CDR3 has 15 amino acids. For the CDR3, the DNA is TGTGCCAGCAGTTACCTAGCGGGGGGGCACAATGAGCAGTTCTTC. This sequence encodes CASSYLAGGHNEQFF.

The J gene is TRBJ1-2, the V gene TRBV11-2; TRBD1 matches at 10 bases. Trimming removed 5 bases from V and 0 bases from J; junction bases left unmatched: 6. CDR1 SGHAT and CDR2 FQNNGV come from the germline V gene. CDR3 size: 16 residues. For the CDR3, the DNA is TGTGCCAGCAGCCCGGGACAGGGGAGCACTAACTATGGCTACACCTTC. Translated, it gives CASSPGQGSTNYGYTF.

The rearrangement links TRBV5-4 to TRBJ2-5; no clear D gene. V was cut by 5 bases and J by 5 bases, with 16 bases left in between. CDR1 SGHNT and CDR2 YYREEE come from the germline V gene (reference sequence). This CDR3 has 14 residues. The CDR3 DNA reads TGTGCCAGCAGTATGTCTGGCTACGGGGAGACCCAGTACTTC. Translation gives CASSMSGYGETQYF.

V gene TRBV5-4 combines with J gene TRBJ2-1; D is possibly TRBD1 (5 bases). The CDR3 extends over 13 amino acids. The V and J ends lost 0 bases and 8 bases respectively, with 9 bases between them. Germline V gene sequence: CDR1 SGHNT, CDR2 YYREEE (reference sequence). This CDR3 reads CASSLDRMDEQFF. In DNA, the CDR3 is TGTGCCAGCAGCTTGGACAGGATGGATGAGCAGTTCTTC.

V and J are TRBV24-1 and TRBJ2-7; weak D call: TRBD2 (7 bases). This CDR3 has 13 amino acids. The germline CDR1 and CDR2 sequences are KGHDR and SFDVKD. The V and J ends lost 12 bases and 0 bases respectively, with 14 bases between them. The CDR3 region is CAPGGGVSYEQYF. The CDR3 coding sequence is TGTGCCCCCGGAGGGGGGGTCTCCTACGAGCAGTACTTC.

The V call is TRBV5-1, the J call TRBJ1-4; tentatively, D is TRBD1 (6 bases). Germline CDR1 and CDR2: SGHRS and YFSETQ. CDR3 length equals 18 residues. Trimming removed 4 bases at V and 3 bases at J, with 22 bases between. The DNA of the CDR3 is TGCGCCAGCAGCCTACGGCCCCCCAGGGGATCGTCTAATGAAAAACTGTTTTTT. Protein sequence: CASSLRPPRGSSNEKLFF.

CDR3 loop: CASSPRTSGNTGELFF. CDR3 nucleotide sequence: TGTGCCAGCAGCCCCCGGACTAGCGGTAACACCGGGGAGCTGTTTTTT. The chain uses TRBV7-2 and TRBJ2-2; 10 bases match TRBD2. The CDR3 is 16 residues long. The germline gives CDR1 SGHTA, CDR2 FQGNSA. V lost 5 bases and J lost 2; bases outside the gene matches: 5. Combining the CDR3 with reference TRBV7-2 and TRBJ2-2 gives the whole variable domain GAGVSQSPSNKVTEKGKDVELRCDPISGHTALYWYRQSLGQGLEFLIYFQGNSAPDKSGLPSDRFSAERTGGSVSTLTIQRTQQEDSAVYLCASSPRTSGNTGELFFGEGSRLTVL.

The chain couples TRBV9 to TRBJ1-2; D not resolved. The CDR3 extends over 14 amino acids. Germline V lookup: CDR1 SGDLS, CDR2 YYNGEE. Trimming removed 3 bases at V and 7 bases at J, with 16 bases between. The CDR3 reads CASSDRRVSPGYTF. The CDR3 coding sequence is TGTGCCAGCAGCGATCGGAGGGTATCGCCTGGCTACACCTTC.

This clone has more than one count but fewer than ten. This chain uses TRBV6-5 with TRBJ1-2, with 7 bases fitting TRBD1. Trimming took 10 bases from V and 5 from J; bases not matched to a gene: 13. CDR1 and CDR2 (germline): MNHEY, SVGAGI. The CDR3 totals 14 residues. The CDR3 nucleotides are TGTGCCACCCTTTCCGGGACAGCGTGGTATGGCTACACCTTC. The encoded protein is CATLSGTAWYGYTF.

V and J are TRBV5-5 and TRBJ1-6; no firm D call. Trimming cost V 4 bases and J 11 bases, with 13 bases left between them. Germline V lookup: CDR1 SGHKS, CDR2 YYEKEE (reference sequence). This CDR3 is built from 13 residues. DNA of the CDR3: TGTGCCAGCAGCGTGGACTTGGAGCCACCCCTCCACTTT. Translated, it gives CASSVDLEPPLHF.